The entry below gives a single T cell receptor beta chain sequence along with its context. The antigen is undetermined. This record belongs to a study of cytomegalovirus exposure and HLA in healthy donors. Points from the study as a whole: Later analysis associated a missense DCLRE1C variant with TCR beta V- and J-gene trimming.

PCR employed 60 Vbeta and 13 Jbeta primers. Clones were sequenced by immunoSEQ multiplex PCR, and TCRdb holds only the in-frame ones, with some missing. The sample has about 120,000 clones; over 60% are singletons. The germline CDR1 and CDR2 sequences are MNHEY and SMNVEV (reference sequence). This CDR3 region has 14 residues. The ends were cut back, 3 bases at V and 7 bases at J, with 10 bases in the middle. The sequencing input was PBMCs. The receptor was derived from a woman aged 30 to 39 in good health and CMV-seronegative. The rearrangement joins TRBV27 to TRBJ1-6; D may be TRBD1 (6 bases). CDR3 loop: CASSFRGRNSPLHF. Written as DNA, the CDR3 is TGTGCCAGCAGTTTCAGGGGTCGGAATTCACCCCTCCACTTT.